The rows below give T cell receptor beta chains drawn from one sample of a study of T cells expressing NK-cell markers. TCRdb reanalyzed the 5' RACE reads, giving one entry per CDR3 protein sequence and no DNA. Its table lists about 460,000 distinct CDR3 sequences. The sequenced sample was blood T cells: a sorted CD56 or NKG2C T cell subset, CD4+ or CD8+ T cells, or bulk PBMC T cells (not recorded which). Receptors were obtained from a woman aged 45-60 years in good health. Both conserved end residues are part of each CDR3. Each record gives: J gene, V gene, CDR3 protein.

j_call: TRBJ2-5
v_call: TRBV7-8
cdr3_aa: CASSTRQGQTQYF

j_call: TRBJ2-3
v_call: TRBV25-1
cdr3_aa: CASSDLSTDTQYF

j_call: TRBJ2-2
v_call: TRBV7-8
cdr3_aa: CASTNSLSGELFF

j_call: TRBJ1-5
v_call: TRBV7-6
cdr3_aa: CASSLEGGREPQHF

j_call: TRBJ1-1
v_call: TRBV30
cdr3_aa: CAWLFAGHGNTEAFF

j_call: TRBJ2-3
v_call: TRBV6-5
cdr3_aa: CASSYWVGGTDTQYF

j_call: TRBJ2-3
v_call: TRBV6-6
cdr3_aa: CASSYPSSSGSSTDTQYF

j_call: TRBJ2-7
v_call: TRBV29-1
cdr3_aa: CSVVTGSNEQYF

j_call: TRBJ2-1
v_call: TRBV7-6
cdr3_aa: CASSLATGVRGNEQFF

j_call: TRBJ1-2
v_call: TRBV4-2
cdr3_aa: CASSQDASSNYGYTF

j_call: TRBJ2-7
v_call: TRBV29-1
cdr3_aa: CSVEVGAVEQYF

j_call: TRBJ2-1
v_call: TRBV5-1
cdr3_aa: CASSLAGLAEQGEQFF

j_call: TRBJ1-5
v_call: TRBV5-1
cdr3_aa: CASSLDEGERPQHF

j_call: TRBJ2-7
v_call: TRBV7-2
cdr3_aa: CASSPRLAGGQYF

j_call: TRBJ2-3
v_call: TRBV5-6
cdr3_aa: CASSLPPSGSGTDTQYF

j_call: TRBJ2-2
v_call: TRBV10-2
cdr3_aa: CASKGFLYTGELFF

j_call: TRBJ2-1
v_call: TRBV4-1
cdr3_aa: CANSQYMFQGSSYNEQFF

j_call: TRBJ2-3
v_call: TRBV3-1
cdr3_aa: CASSPLAGVTDTQYF

j_call: TRBJ2-1
v_call: TRBV4-1
cdr3_aa: CASSTPEGNSYNEQFF

j_call: TRBJ2-1
v_call: TRBV30
cdr3_aa: CAWSVRGAAEQFF

j_call: TRBJ2-4
v_call: TRBV4-1
cdr3_aa: CASSQDRFGSKAKNIQYF

j_call: TRBJ1-6
v_call: TRBV20-1
cdr3_aa: CSARVGGENSPLHF

j_call: TRBJ2-5
v_call: TRBV21-1
cdr3_aa: CASGGQQETQYF

j_call: TRBJ1-2
v_call: TRBV5-1
cdr3_aa: CASSRWSGVSSNYGYTF

j_call: TRBJ2-1
v_call: TRBV7-3
cdr3_aa: CASSLASGYYNEQFF

j_call: TRBJ1-1
v_call: TRBV18
cdr3_aa: CASSPRLEVGEAFF

j_call: TRBJ2-3
v_call: TRBV7-8
cdr3_aa: CASSKPPTDTQYF

j_call: TRBJ1-1
v_call: TRBV9
cdr3_aa: CASALISNTEAFF

j_call: TRBJ2-7
v_call: TRBV2
cdr3_aa: CASSTSASGRRYF

j_call: TRBJ1-1
v_call: TRBV7-8
cdr3_aa: CASSLTRAVDTEAFF

j_call: TRBJ2-2
v_call: TRBV11-2
cdr3_aa: CASSPRGSTGELFF

j_call: TRBJ2-7
v_call: TRBV10-3
cdr3_aa: CAISEFGPAGGEQYF

j_call: TRBJ2-3
v_call: TRBV7-6
cdr3_aa: CASSLGVGGVSTDTQYF

j_call: TRBJ2-7
v_call: TRBV5-1
cdr3_aa: CASSLGGSDGEQYF

j_call: TRBJ2-5
v_call: TRBV11-1
cdr3_aa: CASSFGQGSEQETQYF

j_call: TRBJ2-1
v_call: TRBV5-1
cdr3_aa: CASSLGQGNVNEQFF

j_call: TRBJ2-5
v_call: TRBV6-1
cdr3_aa: CASSEWGQIGETQYF

j_call: TRBJ2-6
v_call: TRBV10-3
cdr3_aa: CAITGQAQAGANVLTF

j_call: TRBJ1-1
v_call: TRBV12-3/TRBV12-4
cdr3_aa: CASSRQVMNTEAFF

j_call: TRBJ2-5
v_call: TRBV29-1
cdr3_aa: CSVESAGDTVTQYF

j_call: TRBJ2-1
v_call: TRBV5-1
cdr3_aa: CASRGEAGLTYNEQFF

j_call: TRBJ2-2
v_call: TRBV12-3/TRBV12-4
cdr3_aa: CASSLMVGGVNTGELFF

j_call: TRBJ2-1
v_call: TRBV29-1
cdr3_aa: CSVEFLDRDREQEQFF

j_call: TRBJ2-1
v_call: TRBV3-1
cdr3_aa: CASSLSGRSHNEQFF

j_call: TRBJ2-1
v_call: TRBV12-3/TRBV12-4
cdr3_aa: CASSPLGAGATQGEQFF

j_call: TRBJ2-1
v_call: TRBV20-1
cdr3_aa: CSARPSNNEQFF

j_call: TRBJ2-1
v_call: TRBV5-1
cdr3_aa: CASSRDGGRNEQFF

j_call: TRBJ2-3
v_call: TRBV5-1
cdr3_aa: CASSLGLAASTDTQYF

j_call: TRBJ1-4
v_call: TRBV3-1
cdr3_aa: CASSQQGALEKLFF

j_call: TRBJ1-2
v_call: TRBV21-1
cdr3_aa: CASSKAAGPYGYTF

j_call: TRBJ2-1
v_call: TRBV3-1
cdr3_aa: CASSQETLLNNEQFF

j_call: TRBJ1-1
v_call: TRBV5-4
cdr3_aa: CASSLRRGTTEAFF

j_call: TRBJ1-3
v_call: TRBV12-3/TRBV12-4
cdr3_aa: CASKRGLSGNTIYF